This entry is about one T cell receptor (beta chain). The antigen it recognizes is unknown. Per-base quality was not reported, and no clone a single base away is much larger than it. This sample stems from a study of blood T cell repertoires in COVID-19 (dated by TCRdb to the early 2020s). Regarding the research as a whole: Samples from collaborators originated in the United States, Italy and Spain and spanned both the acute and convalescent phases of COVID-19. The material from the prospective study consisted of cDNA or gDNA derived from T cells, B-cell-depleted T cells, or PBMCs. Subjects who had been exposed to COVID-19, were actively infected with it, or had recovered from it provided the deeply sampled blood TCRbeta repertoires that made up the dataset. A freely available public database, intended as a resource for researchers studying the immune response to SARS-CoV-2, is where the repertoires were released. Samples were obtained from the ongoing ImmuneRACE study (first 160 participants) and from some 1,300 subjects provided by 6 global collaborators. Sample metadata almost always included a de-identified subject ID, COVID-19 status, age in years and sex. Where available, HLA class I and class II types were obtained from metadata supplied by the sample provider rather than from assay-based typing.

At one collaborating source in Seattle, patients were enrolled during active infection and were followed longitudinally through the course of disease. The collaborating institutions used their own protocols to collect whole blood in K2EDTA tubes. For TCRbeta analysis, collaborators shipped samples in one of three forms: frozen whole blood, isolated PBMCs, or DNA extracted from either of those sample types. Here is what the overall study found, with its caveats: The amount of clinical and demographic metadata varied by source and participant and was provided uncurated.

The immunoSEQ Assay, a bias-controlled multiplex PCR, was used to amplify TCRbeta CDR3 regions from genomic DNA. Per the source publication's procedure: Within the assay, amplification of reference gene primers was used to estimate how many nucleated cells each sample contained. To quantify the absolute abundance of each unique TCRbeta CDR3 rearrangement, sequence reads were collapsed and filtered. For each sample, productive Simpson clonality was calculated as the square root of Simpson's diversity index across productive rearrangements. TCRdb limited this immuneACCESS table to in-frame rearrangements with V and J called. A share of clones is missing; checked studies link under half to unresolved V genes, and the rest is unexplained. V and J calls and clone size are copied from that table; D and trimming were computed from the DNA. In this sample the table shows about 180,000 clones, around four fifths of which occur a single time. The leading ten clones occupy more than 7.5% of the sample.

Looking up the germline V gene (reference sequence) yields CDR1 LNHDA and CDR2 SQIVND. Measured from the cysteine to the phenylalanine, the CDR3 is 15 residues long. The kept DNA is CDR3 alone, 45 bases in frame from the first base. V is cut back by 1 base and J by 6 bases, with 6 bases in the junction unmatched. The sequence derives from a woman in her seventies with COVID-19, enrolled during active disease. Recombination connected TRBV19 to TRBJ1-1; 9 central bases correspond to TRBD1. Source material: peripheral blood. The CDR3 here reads CASSIVPGQGSEAFF. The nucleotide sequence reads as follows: TGTGCCAGTAGTATAGTACCGGGACAGGGCTCTGAAGCTTTCTTT.